These 24 T cell receptor beta chains were all obtained from the same sample, sequenced in a study of regulatory T cells in long-lasting Graves disease. CDR3-region Arm-PCR and iRepertoire HTBI primers produced the TCR beta libraries. Via MiXCR, TCRdb re-called the multiplex PCR reads, giving one row per CDR3 protein. The sample consists of 680,000 or so distinct CDR3 sequences, roughly 16% of them appearing once. This sample's time point: newly diagnosed GD, antithyroid drugs for less than 3 months. RNA from PBMCs was the source of the TCR library. The same sample was also studied in work on T cells in Graves' hyperthyroidism and ophthalmopathy.

The sample consisted of peripheral blood mononuclear cells (PBMCs), taken at new diagnosis, from a patient treated with antithyroid drugs. All receptors come from a woman aged 25-40 years with Graves disease.

This clonotype occurred a few times. This chain joins TRBV2 and TRBJ2-7, with D possibly TRBD1 on 6 matching bases. CDR3 length: 14 residues. The V end lost 3 bases, the J end lost 3 bases, and 12 bases lay between the germline ends. Per germline, CDR1 SNHLY and CDR2 FYNNEI. As DNA, the CDR3 is TGTGCCAGCAGTGACAGGGGACAATTCTACGAGCAGTACTTC. It is translated as CASSDRGQFYEQYF.

This sequence joins TRBV28 and TRBJ1-1; 9 bases fit TRBD1. The length of the CDR3 is 14 residues. The germline V gene has CDR1 MDHEN and CDR2 SYDVKM. This CDR3 is CASNSRTGDTEAFF. CDR3 sequence (DNA): TGTGCTTCAAACTCGAGGACAGGGGACACTGAAGCTTTCTTT.

The chain couples TRBV30 to TRBJ2-1; TRBD2 agrees at 14 bases. CDR3 length: 16 amino acids. Germline CDR1 is GTSNPN and CDR2 is SVGIG (reference sequence). V trimming: 3 bases; J trimming: 10 bases; junction bases outside the gene matches: 11. Written as DNA, the CDR3 is TGTGCCTGGAGAACCCCGGGACTAGCGGGAGTTGGGGAGCAGTTCTTC. As protein: CAWRTPGLAGVGEQFF.

This clonotype was observed at least ten times. The chain carries TRBV7-2 and TRBJ1-2; 8 bases agree with TRBD1. This CDR3 spans 13 amino acids. The J segment lost 7 bases and the V segment lost 8 bases, leaving 9 bases of the junction unmatched. The germline CDR1 and CDR2 sequences are SGHTA and FQGNSA. The CDR3, as DNA: TGTGCCAGCGGCAACCAGGGGGCGTTTGGCTACACCTTC. It yields the protein CASGNQGAFGYTF. Together with reference TRBV7-2 and TRBJ1-2, the CDR3 gives the full variable domain: GAGVSQSPSNKVTEKGKDVELRCDPISGHTALYWYRQSLGQGLEFLIYFQGNSAPDKSGLPSDRFSAERTGGSVSTLTIQRTQQEDSAVYLCASGNQGAFGYTFGSGTRLTVV.

This clonotype was seen repeatedly, ten times or more. The chain couples TRBV6-1 to TRBJ1-2; 7 positions agree with TRBD1. Germline CDR1 reads MNHNS; CDR2 reads SASEGT. There are 13 residues in the CDR3. J was trimmed by 8 bases and V by 6 bases; bases with no gene match: 9. CDR3 sequence: CASSSDRAGGYTF. CDR3 bases: TGTGCCAGCAGCTCCGACAGGGCCGGGGGCTACACCTTC.

This clonotype has more than one count but fewer than ten. The genes are TRBV18 and TRBJ2-7, with D perhaps TRBD2 (6 bases). Trimming left V 4 bases short and J 2 bases short, with 15 bases between. The V gene's germline CDR1 is KGHSH and CDR2 LQKENI. This CDR3 is 15 amino acids long. CDR3 coding DNA: TGTGCCAGCTCACAAGGACGGGGGAGCGCCTACGAGCAGTACTTC. It encodes CASSQGRGSAYEQYF.

In this sample, this clonotype turned up many times. The J gene is TRBJ2-1, the V gene TRBV7-2; D ambiguous. CDR3 length equals 14 residues. Germline-derived CDR1 and CDR2 are SGHTA and FQGNSA. V was pared by 2 bases and J by 5 bases, with 10 bases between. This CDR3 reads CASSLRTVNNEQFF. CDR3 bases: TGTGCCAGCAGCTTAAGGACCGTTAACAATGAGCAGTTCTTC. Based on the CDR3 plus reference TRBV7-2 and TRBJ2-1, the full variable domain is GAGVSQSPSNKVTEKGKDVELRCDPISGHTALYWYRQSLGQGLEFLIYFQGNSAPDKSGLPSDRFSAERTGGSVSTLTIQRTQQEDSAVYLCASSLRTVNNEQFFGPGTRLTVL.

This clonotype has a handful of counts. The rearrangement joins TRBV7-3 to TRBJ2-1, with 10 bases that match TRBD2. The CDR3 is 14 amino acids. Losses at the gene ends were 8 bases for V and 6 bases for J; bases not matched to a gene: 7. The germline V gene has CDR1 SGHTA and CDR2 FQGTGA. The CDR3 DNA sequence: TGTGCCAGCGGTCTAGCGGGAGCCCCCAATGAGCAGTTCTTC. Its protein is CASGLAGAPNEQFF.

The V call is TRBV29-1, the J call TRBJ2-4; 7 nucleotides line up with TRBD1. Germline CDR1 is SQVTM and CDR2 is ANQGSEA. V lost 6 bases and J lost 5; bases outside the gene matches: 7. The CDR3 spans 13 residues. CDR3 in amino acids: CSVPGQDENIQYF. The CDR3, as DNA: TGCAGCGTCCCCGGACAGGACGAAAACATTCAGTACTTC.

Remarks on this clonotype: This may come from a read error, since a much larger clone is one base off. The chain employs TRBV7-8 and TRBJ2-7; possible D gene TRBD1, 6 bases. Germline values: CDR1 SGHVS, CDR2 FQNEAQ. CDR3 size: 15 residues. Trimming took off 3 bases at V and 0 bases at J, with 12 bases between the two ends. The CDR3 nucleotides read TGTGCCAGCAGCTTCCTGGACAGAGGCTCCTACGAGCAGTACTTC. Translated: CASSFLDRGSYEQYF. Filled out from reference TRBV7-8 and TRBJ2-7, the complete variable domain reads GAGVSQSPRYKVAKRGQDVALRCDPISGHVSLFWYQQALGQGPEFLTYFQNEAQLDKSGLPSDRFFAERPEGSVSTLKIQRTQQEDSAVYLCASSFLDRGSYEQYFGPGTRLTVT.

The chain links TRBV12-3 or TRBV12-4 to TRBJ2-7, with D tentatively TRBD1 (5 bases). The CDR3 runs to 15 residues. The V end lost 2 bases, the J end lost 3 bases, and 14 bases lay between the germline ends. Here the CDR3 reads CASSLWGSGHYEQYF. Here the CDR3 DNA reads TGTGCCAGCAGTTTATGGGGATCCGGACACTACGAGCAGTACTTC.

Turning to this clonotype: This may be a read error, as it is one base from a much larger clone. The J gene is TRBJ1-2, the V gene TRBV28, with D unresolved. This CDR3 contains 12 residues. Germline values: CDR1 MDHEN, CDR2 SYDVKM. Between the trimmed V and J ends, which lost 11 bases and 6 bases, there was a span of 16 bases. CDR3 bases: TGTGCCCGCGTGAGGGCTTCGGATGGCTACACCTTC. The encoded protein is CARVRASDGYTF.

As to this clonotype: Given a much more abundant clone one base away, this may be a read error. J is TRBJ1-4 and V is TRBV28; D may be TRBD1 (5 bases). The CDR3 runs 12 residues. V lost 8 bases and J 10 bases, leaving 14 bases between the germline ends. Germline V gives CDR1 MDHEN, CDR2 SYDVKM. This CDR3 is CASEKTAGKLFF. In nucleotides, the CDR3 is TGTGCCAGCGAAAAGACAGCTGGAAAACTGTTTTTT.

This clonotype was counted many times. V is TRBV27 and J is TRBJ1-1; D not resolved. The V end was cut by 4 bases, the J end by 2 bases, with 14 bases between. Germline V gives CDR1 MNHEY, CDR2 SMNVEV (reference sequence). There are 15 residues in the CDR3. This CDR3 is CASSSMTLINTEAFF. Here the CDR3 DNA reads TGTGCCAGCAGTTCGATGACACTGATCAACACTGAAGCTTTCTTT.

The V call is TRBV6-2 or TRBV6-3, the J call TRBJ2-1; 13 nucleotides align to TRBD2. The trim removed 5 bases at V and 7 bases at J, leaving 8 bases unmatched. The CDR3 extends over 16 amino acids. CDR1 is MNHEY, CDR2 SVGEGT, per germline. CDR3 region: CASSRGLAGVLNEQFF. The CDR3 bases are TGTGCCAGCAGTCGCGGACTAGCGGGAGTTTTAAATGAGCAGTTCTTC.

This clonotype appeared a few times. Written as DNA, the CDR3 is TGTGCCACCAGCAGAGAGACGGGCATTTCCTACGAGCAGTACTTC. As protein: CATSRETGISYEQYF. This rearrangement joins TRBV15 to TRBJ2-7; D not certain. The CDR3 is made up of 15 amino acids. V lost 0 bases and J 1 base, leaving 10 bases between the germline ends. Germline CDR1 LNHNV, CDR2 YYDKDF (reference sequence).

On this clonotype itself: A clone one base away is much larger, so this may be a read error. The rearrangement links TRBV7-2 to TRBJ2-7; the D call may be TRBD1 or TRBD2 (5 bases each). CDR1 and CDR2 (germline): SGHTA, FQGNSA. The V and J ends lost 5 bases and 7 bases respectively, with 15 bases between them. This CDR3 comprises 13 residues. CDR3 sequence: CASSRDRLNEQYF. CDR3 nucleotide sequence: TGTGCCAGCAGCCGGGACCGACTAAATGAGCAGTACTTC.

This clonotype was observed a handful of times. This sequence joins TRBV20-1 and TRBJ2-7, with 10 positions matching TRBD2. The germline V gene has CDR1 DFQATT and CDR2 SNEGSKA (reference sequence). After removal of 4 bases from V and 2 bases from J, the junction contained 5 bases not matched to a gene. The CDR3 has 14 amino acids. Here the CDR3 DNA reads TGCAGTGCTACTCTAGCGGGAGTGGCCTACGAGCAGTACTTC. Its translation is CSATLAGVAYEQYF.

The rearrangement uses TRBV2 and TRBJ1-1, with D maybe TRBD1 (6 bases). V lost 7 bases to trimming and J lost 2 bases, with 14 bases between them. Germline V CDR1 and CDR2: SNHLY, FYNNEI. The CDR3 loop spans 14 amino acids. The CDR3 sequence: CASILEGGNTEAFF. Here the CDR3 DNA reads TGTGCCAGCATCCTGGAGGGGGGTAACACTGAAGCTTTCTTT.

This clonotype occurred many times. The chain combines TRBV12-3 or TRBV12-4 with TRBJ1-5; maybe TRBD1 (6 bases). The CDR3 has 12 amino acids. With 5 bases removed from V and 11 bases from J, the gap between germline ends came to 13 bases. This CDR3 reads CASSARGWAQHF. CDR3 nucleotides: TGTGCCAGCAGTGCCAGGGGCTGGGCCCAGCATTTT.

This clonotype was counted only a few times. The V call is TRBV30, the J call TRBJ2-4; 9 bases fit TRBD1. V lost 5 bases, J lost 2 bases, and 10 bases stayed unmatched. CDR3 length: 16 residues. Germline lookup yields CDR1 GTSNPN and CDR2 SVGIG (reference sequence). The DNA of the CDR3 is TGTGCCTGGGGGGGACAGGGCAGAGTTTCCAAAAACATTCAGTACTTC. It yields the protein CAWGGQGRVSKNIQYF.

CDR3: CASSFDRVYGANVLTF. CDR3 coding DNA: TGTGCCAGCAGTTTTGACAGGGTCTACGGGGCCAACGTCCTGACTTTC. The J gene is TRBJ2-6, the V gene TRBV28; 7 bases agree with TRBD1. This CDR3 is 16 amino acids long. CDR1 and CDR2 (germline): MDHEN, SYDVKM. V shed 3 bases, J shed 4 bases, and the junction held 6 bases outside the gene matches.

This clonotype was seen a few times. J is TRBJ1-2 and V is TRBV20-1, with D uncertain. The CDR3 has 12 amino acids. Per the germline V gene, CDR1 is DFQATT and CDR2 is SNEGSKA (reference sequence). V was shortened by 7 bases and J by 7 bases, with 16 bases between the two germline ends. CDR3 DNA sequence: TGCAGTGTCATTCCCCCGGGAGTTGGCTACACCTTC. Its translation: CSVIPPGVGYTF.

This clonotype was counted at least ten times. The genes are TRBV30 and TRBJ1-3, with unresolved D. The CDR3 runs to 12 residues. Trimming shortened V by 4 bases and J by 4 bases, and 8 bases separated the two germline ends. The germline CDR1 and CDR2 sequences are GTSNPN and SVGIG (reference sequence). In DNA form, the CDR3 reads TGTGCCTGGATGACTGAAGGAAACACCATATATTTT. Amino acids: CAWMTEGNTIYF.